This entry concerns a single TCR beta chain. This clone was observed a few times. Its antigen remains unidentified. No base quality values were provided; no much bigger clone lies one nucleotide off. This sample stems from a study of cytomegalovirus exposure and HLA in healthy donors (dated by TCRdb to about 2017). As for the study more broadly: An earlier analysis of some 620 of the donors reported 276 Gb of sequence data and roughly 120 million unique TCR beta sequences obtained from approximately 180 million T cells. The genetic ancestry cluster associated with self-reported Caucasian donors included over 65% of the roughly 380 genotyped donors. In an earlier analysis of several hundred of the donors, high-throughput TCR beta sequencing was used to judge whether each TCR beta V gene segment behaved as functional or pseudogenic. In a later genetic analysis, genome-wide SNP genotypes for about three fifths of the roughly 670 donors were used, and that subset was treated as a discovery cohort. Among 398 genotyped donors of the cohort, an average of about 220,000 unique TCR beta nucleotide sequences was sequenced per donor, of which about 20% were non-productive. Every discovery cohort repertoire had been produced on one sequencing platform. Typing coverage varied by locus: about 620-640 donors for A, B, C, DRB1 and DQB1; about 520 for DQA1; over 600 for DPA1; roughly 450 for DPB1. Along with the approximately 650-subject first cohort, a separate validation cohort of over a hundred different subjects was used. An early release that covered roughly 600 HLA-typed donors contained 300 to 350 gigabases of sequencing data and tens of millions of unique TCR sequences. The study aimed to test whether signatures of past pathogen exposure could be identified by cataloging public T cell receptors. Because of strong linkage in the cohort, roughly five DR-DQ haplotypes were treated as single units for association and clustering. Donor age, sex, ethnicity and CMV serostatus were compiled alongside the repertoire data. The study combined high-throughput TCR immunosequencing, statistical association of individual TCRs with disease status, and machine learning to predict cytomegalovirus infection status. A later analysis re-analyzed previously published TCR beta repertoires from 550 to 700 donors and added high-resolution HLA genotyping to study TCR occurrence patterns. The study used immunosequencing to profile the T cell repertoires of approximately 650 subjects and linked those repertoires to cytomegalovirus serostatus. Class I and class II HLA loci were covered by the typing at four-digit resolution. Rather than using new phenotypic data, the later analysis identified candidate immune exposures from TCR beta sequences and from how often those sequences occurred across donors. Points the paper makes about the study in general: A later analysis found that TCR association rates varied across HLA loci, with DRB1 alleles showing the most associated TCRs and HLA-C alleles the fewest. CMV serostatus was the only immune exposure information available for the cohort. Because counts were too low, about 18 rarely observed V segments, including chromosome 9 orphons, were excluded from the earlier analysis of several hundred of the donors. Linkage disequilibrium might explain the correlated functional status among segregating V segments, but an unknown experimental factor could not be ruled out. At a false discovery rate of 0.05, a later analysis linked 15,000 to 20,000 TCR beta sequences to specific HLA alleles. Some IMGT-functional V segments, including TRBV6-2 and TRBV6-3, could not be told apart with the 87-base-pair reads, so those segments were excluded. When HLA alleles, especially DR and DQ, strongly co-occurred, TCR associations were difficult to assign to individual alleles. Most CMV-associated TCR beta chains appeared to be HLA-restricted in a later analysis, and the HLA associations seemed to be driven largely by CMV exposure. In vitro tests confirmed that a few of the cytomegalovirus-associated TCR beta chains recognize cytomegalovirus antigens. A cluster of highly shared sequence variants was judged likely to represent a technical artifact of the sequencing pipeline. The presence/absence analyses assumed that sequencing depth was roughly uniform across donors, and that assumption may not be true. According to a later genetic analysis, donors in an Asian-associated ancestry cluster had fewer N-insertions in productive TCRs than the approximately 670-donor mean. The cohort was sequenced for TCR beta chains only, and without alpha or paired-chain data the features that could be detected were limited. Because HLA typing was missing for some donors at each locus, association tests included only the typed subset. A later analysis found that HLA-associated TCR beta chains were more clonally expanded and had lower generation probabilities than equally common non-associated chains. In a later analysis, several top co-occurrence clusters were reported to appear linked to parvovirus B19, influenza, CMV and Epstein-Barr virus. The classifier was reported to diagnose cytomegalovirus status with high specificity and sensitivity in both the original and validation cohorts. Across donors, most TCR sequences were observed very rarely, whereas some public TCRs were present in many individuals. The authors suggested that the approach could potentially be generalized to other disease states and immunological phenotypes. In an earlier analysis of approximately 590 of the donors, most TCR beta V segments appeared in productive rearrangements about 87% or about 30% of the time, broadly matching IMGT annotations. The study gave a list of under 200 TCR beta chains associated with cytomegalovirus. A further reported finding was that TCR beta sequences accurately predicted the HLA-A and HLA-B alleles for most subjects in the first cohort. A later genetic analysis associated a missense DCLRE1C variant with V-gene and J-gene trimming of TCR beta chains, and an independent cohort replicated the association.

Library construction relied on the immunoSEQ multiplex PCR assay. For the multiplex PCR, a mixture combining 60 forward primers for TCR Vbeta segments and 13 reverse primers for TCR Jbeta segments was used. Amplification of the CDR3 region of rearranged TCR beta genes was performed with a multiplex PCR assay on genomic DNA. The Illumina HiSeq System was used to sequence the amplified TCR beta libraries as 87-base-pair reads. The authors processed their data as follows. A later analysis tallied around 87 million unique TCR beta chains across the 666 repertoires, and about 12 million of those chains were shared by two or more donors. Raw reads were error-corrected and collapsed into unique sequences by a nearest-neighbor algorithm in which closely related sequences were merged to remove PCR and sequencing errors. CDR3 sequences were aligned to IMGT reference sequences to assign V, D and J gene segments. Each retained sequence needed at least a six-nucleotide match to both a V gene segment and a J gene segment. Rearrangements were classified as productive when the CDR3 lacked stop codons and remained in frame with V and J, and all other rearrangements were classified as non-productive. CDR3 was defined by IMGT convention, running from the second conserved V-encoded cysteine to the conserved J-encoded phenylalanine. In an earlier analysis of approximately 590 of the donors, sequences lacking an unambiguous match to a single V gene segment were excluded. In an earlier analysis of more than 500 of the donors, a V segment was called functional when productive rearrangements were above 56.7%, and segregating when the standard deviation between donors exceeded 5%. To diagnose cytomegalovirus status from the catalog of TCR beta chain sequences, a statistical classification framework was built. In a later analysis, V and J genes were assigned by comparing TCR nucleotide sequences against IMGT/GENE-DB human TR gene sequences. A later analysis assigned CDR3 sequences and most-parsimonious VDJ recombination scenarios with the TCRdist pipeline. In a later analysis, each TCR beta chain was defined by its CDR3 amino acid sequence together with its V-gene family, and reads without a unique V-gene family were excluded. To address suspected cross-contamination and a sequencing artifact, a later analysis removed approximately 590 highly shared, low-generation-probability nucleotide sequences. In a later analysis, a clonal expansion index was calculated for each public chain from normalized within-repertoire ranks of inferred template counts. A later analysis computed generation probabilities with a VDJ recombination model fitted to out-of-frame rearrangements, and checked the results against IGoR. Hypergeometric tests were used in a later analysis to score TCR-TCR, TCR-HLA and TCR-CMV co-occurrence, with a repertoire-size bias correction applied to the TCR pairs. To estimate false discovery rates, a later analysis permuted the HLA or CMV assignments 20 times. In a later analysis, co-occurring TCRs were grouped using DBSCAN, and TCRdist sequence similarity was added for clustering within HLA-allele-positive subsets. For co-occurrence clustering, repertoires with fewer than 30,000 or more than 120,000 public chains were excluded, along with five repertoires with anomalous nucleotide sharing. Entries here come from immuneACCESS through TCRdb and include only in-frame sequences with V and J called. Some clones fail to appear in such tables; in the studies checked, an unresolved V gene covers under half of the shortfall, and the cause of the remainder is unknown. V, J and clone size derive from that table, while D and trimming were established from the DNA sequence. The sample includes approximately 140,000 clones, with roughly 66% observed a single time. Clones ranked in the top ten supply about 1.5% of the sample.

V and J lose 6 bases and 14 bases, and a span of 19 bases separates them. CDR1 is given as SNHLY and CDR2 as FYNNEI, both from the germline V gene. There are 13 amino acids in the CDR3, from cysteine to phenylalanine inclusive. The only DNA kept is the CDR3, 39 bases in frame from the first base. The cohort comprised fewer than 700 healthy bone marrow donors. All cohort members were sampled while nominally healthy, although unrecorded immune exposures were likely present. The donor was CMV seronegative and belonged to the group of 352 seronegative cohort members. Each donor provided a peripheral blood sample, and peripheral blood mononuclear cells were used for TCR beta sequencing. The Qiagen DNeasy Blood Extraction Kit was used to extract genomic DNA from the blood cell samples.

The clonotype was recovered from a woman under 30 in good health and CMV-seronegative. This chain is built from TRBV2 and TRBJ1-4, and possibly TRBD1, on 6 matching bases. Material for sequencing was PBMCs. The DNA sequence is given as TGTGCCAGCAGCGCCACCTACAGGGTCGCCCTGTTTTTT. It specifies CASSATYRVALFF.